This TCR beta chain was recorded in a study of blood T cell repertoires in COVID-19. Study details: There were acute and convalescent COVID-19 samples, and they came from the United States, Italy and Spain. Sample material is recorded as cDNA or gDNA derived from T cells, B-cell-depleted T cells, or PBMCs.

CDR1 and CDR2 (germline): SGHTA, FQGTGA. This CDR3 is 14 amino acids long. V lost 5 bases to trimming and J lost 5 bases, with 13 bases between them. Original processing notes: Reference gene primer amplification in the assay estimated nucleated cell counts. Sequencing was performed with immunoSEQ multiplex PCR; in TCRdb, only in-frame clones are kept and a portion is missing. That table furnishes V, J and clone size, whereas the DNA furnished D and trimming. Of some 310,000 clones detected, about nine tenths appear once; the ten largest clones hold 1%. The sequenced material came from peripheral blood. The receptor comes from a middle-aged man with active or convalescent COVID-19. V is TRBV7-3 and J is TRBJ2-1; D perhaps matches TRBD2 (5 bases). The CDR3 loop reads CASSLRTGNNEQFF. CDR3 nucleotides: TGTGCCAGCAGCCTACGGACGGGAAACAATGAGCAGTTCTTC.